This TCR beta chain emerged from a study of T-cell memory formation after mild COVID-19. About the study: Each donor largely had its own TCR clusters. Findings and limits, study-wide: Contracting CD8+ clones were enriched in EMRA, CD4+ mainly in CM and EM.

From 5'RACE with constant-segment primers came TCR alpha and TCR beta cDNA libraries that carried sample barcodes and UMIs. Via MiXCR, TCRdb re-called the 5' RACE reads, giving one row per CDR3 protein. The table includes more than 250,000 distinct CDR3 sequences, around 15% detected once. This clonotype was recorded many times. Its antigen is not identified. Germline-derived CDR1 and CDR2 are SGHRS and YFSETQ. The CDR3 has 14 residues. The V gene end was trimmed by 3 bases and the J gene end by 8 bases; junction bases not matched to a gene: 8. Sequenced input: PBMCs or a T cell subset sorted from them (not recorded which). The source of this sequence is a man aged 18 to 30 who had mild COVID-19 (a few samples of this study predate the infection). Cell type and time point are not known. The chain employs TRBV5-1 and TRBJ2-4; 7 bases are shared with TRBD1. CDR3 amino acids: CASSSGTARDIQYF. The CDR3 DNA follows: TGCGCCAGCAGCTCCGGGACAGCGCGGGACATTCAGTACTTC.